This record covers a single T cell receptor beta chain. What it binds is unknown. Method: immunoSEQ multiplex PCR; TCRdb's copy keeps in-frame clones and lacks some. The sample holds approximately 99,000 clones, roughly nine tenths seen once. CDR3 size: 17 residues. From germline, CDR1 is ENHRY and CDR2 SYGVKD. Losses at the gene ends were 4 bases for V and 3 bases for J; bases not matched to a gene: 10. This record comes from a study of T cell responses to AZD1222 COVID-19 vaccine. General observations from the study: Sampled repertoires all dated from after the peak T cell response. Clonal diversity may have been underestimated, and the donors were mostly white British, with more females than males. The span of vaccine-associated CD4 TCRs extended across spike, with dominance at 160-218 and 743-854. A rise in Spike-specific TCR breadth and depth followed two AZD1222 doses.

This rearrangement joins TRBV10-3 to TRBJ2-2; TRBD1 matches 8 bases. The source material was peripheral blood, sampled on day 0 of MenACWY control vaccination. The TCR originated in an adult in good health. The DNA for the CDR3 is TGTGCCATCAGTGGAGTAGGCAGGGGGCTTGACACCGGGGAGCTGTTTTTT. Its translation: CAISGVGRGLDTGELFF.